This T cell receptor beta chain was captured by sequencing in a study of CD8 T cells in ankylosing spondylitis. Library preparation for TCR beta used quantitative 5'-RACE with molecular barcodes. TCRdb reprocessed the 5' RACE reads with MiXCR, giving one entry per CDR3 protein. The sample lists under 250,000 distinct CDR3 sequences, 8% to 10% occurring once. Findings and limits, study-wide: Typical of ankylosing spondylitis blood, it appeared, was a TCR beta motif of seven to nine highly homologous variants. Certain motif variants had earlier been reported in reactive arthritis synovial fluid and blood. Reportedly, disease-linked clones are significantly enriched in ankylosing spondylitis patients' matched synovial fluid.

Trimming removed 3 bases at V and 4 bases at J, with 9 bases between. The CDR3 spans 14 residues. The germline gives CDR1 SNHLY, CDR2 FYNNEI. This clonotype was recorded a few times. What it binds is unknown. The chain employs TRBV2 and TRBJ2-2; D gene uncertain. Sequencing was performed on blood, either unsorted or a sorted T cell fraction (not recorded which). The TCR was taken from a female donor with ankylosing spondylitis or in good health (not recorded which). The CDR3 nucleotides read TGTGCCAGCAGTGAGATGGGGTCCACCGGGGAGCTGTTTTTT. This encodes CASSEMGSTGELFF.